One T cell receptor beta chain is described in this entry. The data stem from a study of monozygotic twins with inflammatory bowel disease. The CDR3 contains 17 residues. Germline lookup yields CDR1 DFQATT and CDR2 SNEGSKA (reference sequence). From the 5' RACE reads, TCRdb lists one entry per CDR3 protein and no DNA. The sample's table shows a few hundred thousand distinct CDR3 sequences. The chain carries TRBV20-1 and TRBJ2-6; the TRBD2 assignment by TCRdb is unverifiable without DNA. The specimen was blood. The sequence derives from a human donor with ulcerative colitis or Crohn's disease, or a healthy co-twin of an affected twin (not recorded which). CDR3 amino acids: CSASLAGESSGANVLTF.